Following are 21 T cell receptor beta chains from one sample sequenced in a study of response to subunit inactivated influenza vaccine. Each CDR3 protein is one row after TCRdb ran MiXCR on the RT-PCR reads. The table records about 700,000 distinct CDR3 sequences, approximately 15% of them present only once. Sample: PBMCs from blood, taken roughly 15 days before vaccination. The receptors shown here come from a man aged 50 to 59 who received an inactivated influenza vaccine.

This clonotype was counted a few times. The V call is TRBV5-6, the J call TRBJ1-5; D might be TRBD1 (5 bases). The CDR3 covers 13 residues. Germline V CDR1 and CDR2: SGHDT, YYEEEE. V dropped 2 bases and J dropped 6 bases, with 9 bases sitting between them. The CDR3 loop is CASSFQGFQPQHF. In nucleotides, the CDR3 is TGTGCCAGCAGCTTTCAGGGTTTTCAGCCCCAGCATTTT.

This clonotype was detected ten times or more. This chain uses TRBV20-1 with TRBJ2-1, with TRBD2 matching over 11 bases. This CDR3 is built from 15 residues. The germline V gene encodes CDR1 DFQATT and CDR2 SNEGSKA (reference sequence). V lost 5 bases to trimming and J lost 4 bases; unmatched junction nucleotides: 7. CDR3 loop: CSAGPGLAAYNEQFF. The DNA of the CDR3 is TGCAGTGCTGGTCCGGGACTAGCGGCTTACAATGAGCAGTTCTTC.

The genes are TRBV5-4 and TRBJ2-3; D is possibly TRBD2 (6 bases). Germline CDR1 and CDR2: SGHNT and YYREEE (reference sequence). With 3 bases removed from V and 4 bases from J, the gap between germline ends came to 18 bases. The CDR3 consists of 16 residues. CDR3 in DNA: TGTGCCAGCAGCTCGTCATTGGATGGCGGGGCAGATACGCAGTATTTT. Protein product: CASSSSLDGGADTQYF. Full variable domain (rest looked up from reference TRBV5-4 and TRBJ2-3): ETGVTQSPTHLIKTRGQQVTLRCSSQSGHNTVSWYQQALGQGPQFIFQYYREEENGRGNFPPRFSGLQFPNYSSELNVNALELDDSALYLCASSSSLDGGADTQYFGPGTRLTVL.

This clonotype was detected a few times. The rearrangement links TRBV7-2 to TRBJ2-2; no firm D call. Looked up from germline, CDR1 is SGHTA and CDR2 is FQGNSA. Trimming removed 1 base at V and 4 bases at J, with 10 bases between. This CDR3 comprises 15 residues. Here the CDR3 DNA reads TGTGCCAGCAGCTTAGAACCAAGGCCCACCGGGGAGCTGTTTTTT. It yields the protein CASSLEPRPTGELFF. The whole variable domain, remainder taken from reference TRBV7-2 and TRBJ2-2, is GAGVSQSPSNKVTEKGKDVELRCDPISGHTALYWYRQSLGQGLEFLIYFQGNSAPDKSGLPSDRFSAERTGGSVSTLTIQRTQQEDSAVYLCASSLEPRPTGELFFGEGSRLTVL.

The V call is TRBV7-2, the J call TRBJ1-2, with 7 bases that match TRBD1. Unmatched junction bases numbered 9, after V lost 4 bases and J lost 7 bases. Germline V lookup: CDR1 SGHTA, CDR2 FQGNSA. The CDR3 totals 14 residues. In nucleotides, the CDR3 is TGTGCCAGCAGCTCAGGACAGGTTTCGCTTGGCTACACCTTC. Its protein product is CASSSGQVSLGYTF.

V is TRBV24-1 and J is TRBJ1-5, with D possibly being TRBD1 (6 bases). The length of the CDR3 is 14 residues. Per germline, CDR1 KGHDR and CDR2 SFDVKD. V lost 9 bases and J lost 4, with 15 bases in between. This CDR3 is CATPGQPPNQPQHF. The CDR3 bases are TGTGCCACCCCAGGACAGCCACCTAATCAGCCCCAGCATTTT.

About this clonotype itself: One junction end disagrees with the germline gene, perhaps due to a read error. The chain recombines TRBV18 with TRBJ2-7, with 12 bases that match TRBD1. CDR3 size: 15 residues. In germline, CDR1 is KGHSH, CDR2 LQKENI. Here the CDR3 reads CASSPGTGGSYDQYF. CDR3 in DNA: TGTGCCAGCTCACCGGGGACAGGGGGCTCCTACGATCAGTACTTC.

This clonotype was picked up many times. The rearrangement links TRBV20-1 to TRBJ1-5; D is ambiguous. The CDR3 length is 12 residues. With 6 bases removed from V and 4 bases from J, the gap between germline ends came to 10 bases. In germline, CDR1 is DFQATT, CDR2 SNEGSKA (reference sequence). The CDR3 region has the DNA TGCAGTGCCTCCGCCGGGAATCAGCCCCAGCATTTT. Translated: CSASAGNQPQHF.

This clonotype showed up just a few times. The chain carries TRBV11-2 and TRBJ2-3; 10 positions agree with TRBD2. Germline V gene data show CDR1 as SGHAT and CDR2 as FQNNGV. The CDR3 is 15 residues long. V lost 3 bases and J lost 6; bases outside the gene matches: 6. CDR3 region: CASSFKRGGFDTQYF. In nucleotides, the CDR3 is TGTGCCAGCAGCTTCAAGCGGGGGGGCTTCGATACGCAGTATTTT. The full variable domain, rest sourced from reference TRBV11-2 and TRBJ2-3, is EAGVAQSPRYKIIEKRQSVAFWCNPISGHATLYWYQQILGQGPKLLIQFQNNGVVDDSQLPKDRFSAERLKGVDSTLKIQPAKLEDSAVYLCASSFKRGGFDTQYFGPGTRLTVL.

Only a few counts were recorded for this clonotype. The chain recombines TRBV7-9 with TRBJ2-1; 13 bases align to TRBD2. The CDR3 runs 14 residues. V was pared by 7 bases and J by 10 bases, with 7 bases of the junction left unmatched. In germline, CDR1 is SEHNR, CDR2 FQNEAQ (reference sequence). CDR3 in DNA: TGTGCCAGCATCGGACTAGCGGGAGTCAGGGAGCAGTTCTTC. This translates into CASIGLAGVREQFF.

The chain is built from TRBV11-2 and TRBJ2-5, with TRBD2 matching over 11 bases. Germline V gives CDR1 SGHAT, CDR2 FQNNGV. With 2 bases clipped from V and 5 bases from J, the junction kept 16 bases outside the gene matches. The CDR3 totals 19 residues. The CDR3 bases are TGTGCCAGCAGCTTATTTACGGGGACTAGCGGAGGAAGGAGGGAGACCCAGTACTTC. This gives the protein CASSLFTGTSGGRRETQYF.

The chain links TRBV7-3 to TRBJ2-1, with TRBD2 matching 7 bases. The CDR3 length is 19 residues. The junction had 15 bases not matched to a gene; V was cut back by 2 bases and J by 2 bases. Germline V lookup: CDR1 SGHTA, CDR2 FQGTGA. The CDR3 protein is CASSLQGGRGSRTYNEQFF. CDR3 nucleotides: TGTGCCAGCAGCTTACAGGGAGGGCGTGGGAGCAGGACCTACAATGAGCAGTTCTTC.

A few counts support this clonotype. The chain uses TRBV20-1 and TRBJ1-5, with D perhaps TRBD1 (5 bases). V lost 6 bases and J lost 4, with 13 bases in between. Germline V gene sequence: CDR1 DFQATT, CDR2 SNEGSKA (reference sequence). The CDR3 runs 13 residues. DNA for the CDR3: TGCAGTGCCGAGGGACTGAGTAATCAGCCCCAGCATTTT. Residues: CSAEGLSNQPQHF.

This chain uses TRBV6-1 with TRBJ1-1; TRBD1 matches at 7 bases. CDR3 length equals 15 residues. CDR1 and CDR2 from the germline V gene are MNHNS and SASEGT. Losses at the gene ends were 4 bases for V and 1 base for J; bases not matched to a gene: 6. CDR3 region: CASSVGAGGNTEAFF. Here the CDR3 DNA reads TGTGCCAGCAGTGTCGGGGCAGGGGGGAACACTGAAGCTTTCTTT.

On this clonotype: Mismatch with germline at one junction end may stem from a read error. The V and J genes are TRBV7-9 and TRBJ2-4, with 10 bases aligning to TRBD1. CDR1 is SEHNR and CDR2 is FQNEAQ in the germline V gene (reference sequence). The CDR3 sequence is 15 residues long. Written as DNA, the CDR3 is TGTGTCAGCAGCTCCGACAGGGGGCGAGGTCCCATTCAGTACTTC. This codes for CVSSSDRGRGPIQYF.

As DNA, the CDR3 is TGTGCCAGCAGCCCAGGGACTAGCGGGGGCCAGGCGCAGTTCTTC. It is translated as CASSPGTSGGQAQFF. This chain links TRBV5-6 with TRBJ2-1, with 14 bases that match TRBD2. Germline assignment: CDR1 SGHDT and CDR2 YYEEEE. V shed 4 bases and J 12 bases; nucleotides not matched to a gene: 9. This CDR3 spans 15 amino acids. The full variable domain, in which reference TRBV5-6 and TRBJ2-1 provide the parts outside the CDR3, is DAGVTQSPTHLIKTRGQQVTLRCSPKSGHDTVSWYQQALGQGPQFIFQYYEEEERQRGNFPDRFSGHQFPNYSSELNVNALLLGDSALYLCASSPGTSGGQAQFFGPGTRLTVL.

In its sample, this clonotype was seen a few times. CDR3 nucleotide sequence: TGTGCCACCAGCAAGTACAGGGAGAGGAGCAATCAGCCCCAGCATTTT. The encoded protein is CATSKYRERSNQPQHF. The chain carries TRBV15 and TRBJ1-5, with D possibly matching TRBD1 (6 bases). Germline V gene lookup returns CDR1 LNHNV and CDR2 YYDKDF (reference sequence). The CDR3 has 16 residues. Trimming took 4 bases from V and 1 from J, leaving 14 bases between them.

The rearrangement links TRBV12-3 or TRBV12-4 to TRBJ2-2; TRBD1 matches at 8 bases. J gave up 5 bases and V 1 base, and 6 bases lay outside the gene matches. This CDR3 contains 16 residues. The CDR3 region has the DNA TGTGCCAGCAGTTTAGGGGCAGGGGGCCGAACCGGGGAGCTGTTTTTT. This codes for CASSLGAGGRTGELFF.

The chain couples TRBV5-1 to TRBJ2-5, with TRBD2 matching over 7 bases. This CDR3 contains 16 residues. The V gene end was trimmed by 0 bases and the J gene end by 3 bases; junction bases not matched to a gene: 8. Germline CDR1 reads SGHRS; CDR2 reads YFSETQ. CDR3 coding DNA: TGCGCCAGCAGCTTGGTACCGTTTGGGGGGGAAGAGACCCAGTACTTC. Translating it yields CASSLVPFGGEETQYF. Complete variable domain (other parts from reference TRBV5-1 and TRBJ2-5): KAGVTQTPRYLIKTRGQQVTLSCSPISGHRSVSWYQQTPGQGLQFLFEYFSETQRNKGNFPGRFSGRQFSNSRSEMNVSTLELGDSALYLCASSLVPFGGEETQYFGPGTRLLVL.

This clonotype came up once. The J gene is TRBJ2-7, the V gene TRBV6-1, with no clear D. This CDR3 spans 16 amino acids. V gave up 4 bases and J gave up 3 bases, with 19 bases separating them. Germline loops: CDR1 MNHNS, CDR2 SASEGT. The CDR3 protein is CASSVRPGRVFYEQYF. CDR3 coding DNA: TGTGCCAGCAGTGTTCGACCGGGCAGAGTCTTCTACGAGCAGTACTTC.

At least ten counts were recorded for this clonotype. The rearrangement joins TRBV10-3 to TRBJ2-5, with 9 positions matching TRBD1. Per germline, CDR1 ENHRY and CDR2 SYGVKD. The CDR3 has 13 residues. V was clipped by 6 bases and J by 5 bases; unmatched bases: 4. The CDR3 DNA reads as TGTGCCATCAGCCGAGACAGGGGGGAGACCCAGTACTTC. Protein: CAISRDRGETQYF.